The subject of this entry is one T cell receptor (beta chain). It lacks a known antigen. Base qualities are not at hand, and no much larger clone is one base apart. As encoded in the germline V gene, CDR1 is ENHRY while CDR2 is SYGVKD. V loses 2 bases, J loses 4 bases, and the germline ends lie 11 bases apart. The CDR3, from cysteine to phenylalanine, totals 14 residues. Of all the DNA, just the CDR3 is kept, 42 bases in frame from base 1. TCRbeta CDR3 regions were amplified from genomic DNA using the immunoSEQ Assay, a bias-controlled multiplex PCR. The original pipeline was this. The number of nucleated cells in each sample was estimated by amplification of reference gene primers within the assay. Sequence reads were collapsed and filtered to measure the absolute abundance of every unique TCRbeta CDR3 rearrangement. For each sample, productive Simpson clonality was calculated as the square root of Simpson's diversity index over productive rearrangements. The table was pulled from immuneACCESS by TCRdb, which kept in-frame rearrangements only. Such tables lose some clones; where checked, under half of the loss comes from unresolved V genes, and the rest has no known cause. D and trimming were read from the DNA, whereas the V and J calls and clone size are those reported in that table. Within this sample are about 140,000 clones, with around nine tenths of them counted one time only. The ten largest clones add up to roughly 4% of the sample.

Collaborating institutions collected whole blood in K2EDTA tubes following their own protocols. For TCRbeta analysis, collaborators shipped samples as frozen whole blood, isolated PBMCs, or DNA extracted from either of those sample types. This entry comes from a study of blood T cell repertoires in COVID-19 (TCRdb year 2020). A note on the overall study: Samples covering the acute and convalescent phases of COVID-19 were provided by collaborators in the United States, Italy and Spain. The samples were drawn from the first 160 participants of the ongoing ImmuneRACE study and from 1,200 or so subjects provided by 6 global collaborators. Sample metadata almost always included a de-identified subject ID, COVID-19 status, age in years and sex. The prospective study material was composed of cDNA or gDNA derived from T cells, B-cell-depleted T cells, or PBMCs. The repertoires were released in a freely available public database intended as a resource for research on the immune response to SARS-CoV-2. Deeply sampled blood TCRbeta repertoires from subjects exposed to, actively infected with, or recovered from COVID-19 were included in the dataset. Where available, HLA class I and class II types were taken from metadata supplied by the sample provider and were not determined by assay-based typing. Paper-wide results and their limitations: The amount of clinical and demographic metadata varied by source and participant and was provided uncurated.

Sequenced material: peripheral blood. This chain joins TRBV10-3 to TRBJ1-2; TRBD1 is a possible D gene, resting on 6 matching bases. The TCR was taken from a woman in her thirties or forties with acute or convalescent COVID-19. The CDR3 is CAISEKGHLYGYTF. In nucleotides, the sequence is TGTGCCATCAGTGAGAAGGGACATCTCTATGGCTACACCTTC.